Presented here are 8 T cell receptor beta chains from one specimen sequenced in a study of cytomegalovirus exposure and HLA in healthy donors. PCR employed 60 Vbeta and 13 Jbeta primers. Using immunoSEQ multiplex PCR, the repertoire was profiled, and TCRdb retains in-frame clones only, with some absent. The profile shows 150,000 to 200,000 clones, less than 90% of them singletons. Input material: PBMCs. The receptor source for this set is a girl under 18 in good health and CMV-seropositive.

The rearrangement links TRBV7-3 to TRBJ1-1, with TRBD1 identical over 8 bases. This CDR3 has 13 residues. With V trimmed by 5 bases and J by 7 bases, 6 bases remained unmatched. Germline CDR1 and CDR2: SGHTA and FQGTGA. CDR3 protein: CASSPRQGSEAFF. CDR3 nucleotides: TGTGCCAGCAGCCCCCGACAGGGGAGTGAAGCTTTCTTT.

The rearrangement uses TRBV10-3 and TRBJ2-1; TRBD2 aligns across 11 bases. The CDR3 consists of 17 residues. Germline CDR1 and CDR2: ENHRY and SYGVKD. The V and J ends lost 6 bases and 3 bases, in that order; junction bases with no gene match: 10. CDR3 DNA sequence: TGTGCCATCAGGGACGGAAAGGGGACTAGCGGCTACAATGAGCAGTTCTTC. Amino acid sequence: CAIRDGKGTSGYNEQFF.

J is TRBJ1-5 and V is TRBV21-1; the table calls TRBD1, which could not be checked here. TRBV21-1 is a recognized pseudogene. The CDR3 runs to 16 residues. The CDR3 loop is CASSKVNRGSNQPQHF. CDR3 bases: TGTGCCAGCAGCAAAGTCAACAGGGGGAGCAATCAGCCCCAGCATTTT.

This sequence joins TRBV14 and TRBJ1-4, with D uncertain. V was cut by 0 bases and J by 8 bases, with 10 bases left in between. The CDR3 is 14 amino acids. Germline lookup yields CDR1 SGHDN and CDR2 FVKESK. The CDR3 loop is CASSQEIGREKLFF. The DNA of the CDR3 is TGTGCCAGCAGCCAAGAAATTGGCAGAGAAAAACTGTTTTTT.

The chain uses TRBV30 and TRBJ1-2; a weak D match, TRBD1 (6 bases). Looked up from germline, CDR1 is GTSNPN and CDR2 is SVGIG (reference sequence). Trimming removed 4 bases from V and 4 bases from J, with 10 bases in between. This CDR3 is built from 12 residues. CDR3 region: CAWTPTGYGYTF. The CDR3, as DNA: TGTGCCTGGACTCCGACAGGCTATGGCTACACCTTC. The variable domain in full, with the rest retrieved from reference TRBV30 and TRBJ1-2, is SQTIHQWPATLVQPVGSPLSLECTVEGTSNPNLYWYRQAAGRGLQLLFYSVGIGQISSEVPQNLSASRPQDRQFILSSKKLLLSDSGFYLCAWTPTGYGYTFGSGTRLTVV.

This clone was detected only a few times. This chain links TRBV4-3 with TRBJ1-1; TRBD1 matches at 8 bases. Trimming took 0 bases from V and 7 from J; bases not matched to a gene: 7. This CDR3 contains 15 residues. CDR1 is LGHNA, CDR2 YSLEER, per germline. The CDR3: CASSQESRGLDEAFF. The CDR3 nucleotides read TGCGCCAGCAGCCAAGAATCCAGGGGGCTAGATGAAGCTTTCTTT.

The CDR3 bases are TGCGCCAGCAGCTTGGGACAGGGTTGGGAGACCGGGGAGCTGTTTTTT. Residues: CASSLGQGWETGELFF. The chain combines TRBV5-1 with TRBJ2-2; TRBD1 matches at 7 bases. The CDR3 is made up of 16 amino acids. Germline V gene lookup returns CDR1 SGHRS and CDR2 YFSETQ. The J segment lost 5 bases and the V segment lost 0 bases, leaving 7 bases of the junction unmatched.

CDR3 in DNA: TGTGCCAGCAGCCAAGGAGGAACAGGGGACGAGCAGTACTTC. Protein sequence: CASSQGGTGDEQYF. V usage is TRBV4-2 and J usage is TRBJ2-7, with 7 bases lining up with TRBD1. The CDR3 is made up of 14 amino acids. CDR1 is LGHNA, CDR2 YNFKEQ, per germline. V was clipped by 1 base and J by 5 bases; unmatched bases: 5.